The 15 T cell receptor beta chains in this list originate from one sample, sequenced in a study of CD8 T cells in Susac syndrome. It was with random hexamers that roughly 0.5 to 1 ug RNA was reverse transcribed. From the immunoSEQ multiplex PCR reads, TCRdb called clonotypes with MiXCR, one entry per CDR3 protein. The sample lists about 120,000 distinct CDR3 sequences; just under 95% were seen once. Sequenced: CD8+ T cells from PBMCs. Receptors originate from a human donor in good health.

The chain joins TRBV14 to TRBJ2-2, with TRBD1 identical over 8 bases. Germline V gene data show CDR1 as SGHDN and CDR2 as FVKESK. J was trimmed by 8 bases and V by 1 base; bases with no gene match: 6. The CDR3 covers 15 residues. This CDR3 is CASSQAQGARGELFF. CDR3 bases: TGTGCCAGCAGCCAAGCCCAGGGGGCCCGTGGGGAGCTGTTTTTT.

V usage is TRBV9 and J usage is TRBJ2-1; TRBD2 might be the D (5 bases). Per germline, CDR1 SGDLS and CDR2 YYNGEE. This CDR3 has 18 residues. With 3 bases removed from V and 6 bases from J, the gap between germline ends came to 25 bases. The CDR3 sequence: CASSAPPRGLFGGNEQFF. The CDR3 bases are TGTGCCAGCAGCGCTCCACCAAGAGGGTTGTTCGGCGGCAATGAGCAGTTCTTC.

This clonotype occurred a few times. V is TRBV6-1 and J is TRBJ2-7; possibly TRBD1 or TRBD2 for D (5 bases each). V lost 8 bases, J lost 6 bases, and 17 bases lay in between. The CDR3 runs to 13 residues. The germline gives CDR1 MNHNS, CDR2 SASEGT. The CDR3: CASGTGTSSEQYF. CDR3 nucleotides: TGTGCCAGCGGCACCGGGACCTCAAGCGAGCAGTACTTC.

CDR3 nucleotide sequence: TGTGCCAGCAGCCCCCCAGGAGCGGGAGTAGGGGAGCAGTACTTC. This gives the protein CASSPPGAGVGEQYF. The rearrangement joins TRBV7-2 to TRBJ2-7; 8 nucleotides align to TRBD2. The CDR3 contains 15 residues. The germline V gene encodes CDR1 SGHTA and CDR2 FQGNSA. V trimming: 5 bases; J trimming: 7 bases; junction bases outside the gene matches: 13.

The rearrangement joins TRBV20-1 to TRBJ2-1; D ambiguous. The germline V gene encodes CDR1 DFQATT and CDR2 SNEGSKA (reference sequence). The V and J ends lost 6 bases and 0 bases respectively, with 18 bases between them. The CDR3 sequence is 16 residues long. CDR3 coding DNA: TGCAGTGCCCCAATGATGGGCGGAAGCTCCTACAATGAGCAGTTCTTC. This codes for CSAPMMGGSSYNEQFF.

The chain combines TRBV2 with TRBJ2-5; D is perhaps TRBD1 or TRBD2 (5 bases each). The germline V and J ends were trimmed by 5 bases and 2 bases, with 15 bases remaining between them. CDR1 and CDR2 from the germline V gene are SNHLY and FYNNEI. The CDR3 sequence is 15 residues long. In DNA, the CDR3 is TGTGCCAGCAGTCCGGGACGGAATACTCAAGAGACCCAGTACTTC. This encodes CASSPGRNTQETQYF.

The chain carries TRBV19 and TRBJ1-5, with D uncertain. Germline V gene sequence: CDR1 LNHDA, CDR2 SQIVND (reference sequence). There are 15 residues in the CDR3. Between the trimmed V and J ends, which lost 6 bases and 2 bases, there was a span of 14 bases. The CDR3 DNA follows: TGTGCCAGTAGCCCAGCTCTACGAGGCAATCAGCCCCAGCATTTT. This encodes CASSPALRGNQPQHF.

This clonotype was counted a few times. One end of the junction varies from germline; a read error may be responsible. The rearrangement joins TRBV12-3 or TRBV12-4 to TRBJ2-3; 7 bases line up with TRBD1. CDR3 length: 14 amino acids. In DNA, the CDR3 is TGTGCCAGCAGCCCCGGGACAGCCACAAATACGCAGTATTTT. This gives the protein CASSPGTATNTQYF.

V and J are TRBV5-1 and TRBJ2-5, with D perhaps TRBD2 (5 bases). Germline V gene lookup returns CDR1 SGHRS and CDR2 YFSETQ. With 4 bases removed from V and 4 bases from J, the gap between germline ends came to 11 bases. The CDR3 is made up of 13 amino acids. The CDR3 bases are TGCGCCAGCAGCCCAATGCGGGCAGAGACCCAGTACTTC. It is translated as CASSPMRAETQYF.

V gene TRBV7-9 combines with J gene TRBJ1-4; a possible D gene is TRBD1 (6 bases). This CDR3 comprises 14 residues. Per the germline V gene, CDR1 is SEHNR and CDR2 is FQNEAQ (reference sequence). Trimming stripped 5 bases from V and 4 bases from J, with 11 bases between. The chain's CDR3 is CASSPGQYNEKLFF. The CDR3 DNA reads as TGTGCCAGCAGCCCCGGACAGTATAATGAAAAACTGTTTTTT.

The chain is built from TRBV9 and TRBJ2-2; D unclear. CDR1 and CDR2 (germline): SGDLS, YYNGEE. CDR3 size: 14 residues. Trimming shortened V by 4 bases and J by 4 bases, and 11 bases separated the two germline ends. CDR3 coding DNA: TGTGCCAGCAGCCCCGGGTATCTCACCGGGGAGCTGTTTTTT. Protein sequence: CASSPGYLTGELFF.

The chain uses TRBV3-1 and TRBJ1-2, with a weak D call TRBD1 (5 bases). There are 13 residues in the CDR3. Germline V gene data show CDR1 as LGHDT and CDR2 as YNNKEL (reference sequence). V shed 5 bases and J shed 3 bases, with 10 bases lying between them. The CDR3 bases are TGTGCCAGCAGCACCGGGACGGACTATGGCTACACCTTC. Translated, it gives CASSTGTDYGYTF. Complete variable domain (other parts from reference TRBV3-1 and TRBJ1-2): DTAVSQTPKYLVTQMGNDKSIKCEQNLGHDTMYWYKQDSKKFLKIMFSYNNKELIINETVPNRFSPKSPDKAHLNLHINSLELGDSAVYFCASSTGTDYGYTFGSGTRLTVV.

J is TRBJ2-5 and V is TRBV11-2; no firm D call. The germline V gene has CDR1 SGHAT and CDR2 FQNNGV. Between the trimmed V and J ends, which lost 4 bases and 5 bases, there was a span of 11 bases. This CDR3 has 13 amino acids. This CDR3 reads CASSYTHVETQYF. DNA for the CDR3: TGTGCCAGCAGCTACACCCACGTGGAGACCCAGTACTTC.

This chain joins TRBV7-8 and TRBJ2-7; 7 bases line up with TRBD2. V lost 3 bases and J lost 2; bases outside the gene matches: 10. Germline CDR1 reads SGHVS; CDR2 reads FQNEAQ. CDR3 length equals 16 residues. The CDR3 spells CASSLLGGSHTYEQYF. DNA for the CDR3: TGTGCCAGCAGCTTGCTGGGAGGGTCCCACACCTACGAGCAGTACTTC.

The chain uses TRBV28 and TRBJ1-4; 7 bases map to TRBD1. CDR3 length equals 16 residues. Germline CDR1 and CDR2: MDHEN and SYDVKM. With 3 bases clipped from V and 5 bases from J, the junction kept 9 bases outside the gene matches. The CDR3: CASSLGQKVINEKLFF. The CDR3 coding sequence is TGTGCCAGCAGTTTGGGACAGAAAGTAATCAATGAAAAACTGTTTTTT.